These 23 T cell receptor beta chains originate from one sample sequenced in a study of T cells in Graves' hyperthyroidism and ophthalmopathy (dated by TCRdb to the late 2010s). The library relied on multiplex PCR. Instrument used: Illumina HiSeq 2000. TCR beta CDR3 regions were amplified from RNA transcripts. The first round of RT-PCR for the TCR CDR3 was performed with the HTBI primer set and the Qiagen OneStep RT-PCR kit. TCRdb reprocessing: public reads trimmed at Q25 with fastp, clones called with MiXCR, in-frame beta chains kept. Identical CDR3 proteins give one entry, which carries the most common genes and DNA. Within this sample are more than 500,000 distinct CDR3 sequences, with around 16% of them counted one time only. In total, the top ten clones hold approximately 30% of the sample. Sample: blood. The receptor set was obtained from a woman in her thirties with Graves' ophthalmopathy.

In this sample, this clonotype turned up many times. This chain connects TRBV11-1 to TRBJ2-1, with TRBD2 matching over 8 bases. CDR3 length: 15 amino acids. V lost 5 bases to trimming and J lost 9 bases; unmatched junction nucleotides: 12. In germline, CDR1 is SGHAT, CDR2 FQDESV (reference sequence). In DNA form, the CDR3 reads TGTGCCAGCAGCCCCATGGGGCGGGAGGATATTGAGCAGTTCTTC. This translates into CASSPMGREDIEQFF.

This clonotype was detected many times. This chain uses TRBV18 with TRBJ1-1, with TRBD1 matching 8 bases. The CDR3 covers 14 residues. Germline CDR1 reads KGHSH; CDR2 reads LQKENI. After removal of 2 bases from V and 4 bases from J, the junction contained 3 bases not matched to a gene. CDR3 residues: CASSPADRGTEAFF. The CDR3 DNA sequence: TGTGCCAGCTCACCAGCCGACAGGGGCACTGAAGCTTTCTTT.

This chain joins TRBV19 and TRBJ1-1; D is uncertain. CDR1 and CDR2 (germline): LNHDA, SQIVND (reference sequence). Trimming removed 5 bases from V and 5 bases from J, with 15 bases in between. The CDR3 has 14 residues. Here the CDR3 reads CASSSLRRWTEAFF. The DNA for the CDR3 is TGTGCCAGTAGTTCACTCCGGCGGTGGACTGAAGCTTTCTTT. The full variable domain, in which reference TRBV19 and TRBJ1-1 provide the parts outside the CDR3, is DGGITQSPKYLFRKEGQNVTLSCEQNLNHDAMYWYRQDPGQGLRLIYYSQIVNDFQKGDIAEGYSVSREKKESFPLTVTSAQKNPTAFYLCASSSLRRWTEAFFGQGTRLTVV.

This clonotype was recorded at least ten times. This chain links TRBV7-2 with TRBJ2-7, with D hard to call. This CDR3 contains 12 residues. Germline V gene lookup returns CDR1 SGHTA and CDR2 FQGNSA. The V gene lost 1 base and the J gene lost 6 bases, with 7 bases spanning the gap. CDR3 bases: TGTGCCAGCAGCTTAGGAGACGGCGAGCAGTACTTC. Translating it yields CASSLGDGEQYF.

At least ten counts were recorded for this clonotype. CDR3 protein: CASSRGHGNTEAFF. For the CDR3, the DNA is TGTGCCAGCAGTAGGGGGCATGGGAACACTGAAGCTTTCTTT. The chain joins TRBV6-1 to TRBJ1-1; 7 bases match TRBD1. This CDR3 comprises 14 residues. V shed 5 bases, J shed 1 base, and the junction held 4 bases outside the gene matches. Germline V gene sequence: CDR1 MNHNS, CDR2 SASEGT.

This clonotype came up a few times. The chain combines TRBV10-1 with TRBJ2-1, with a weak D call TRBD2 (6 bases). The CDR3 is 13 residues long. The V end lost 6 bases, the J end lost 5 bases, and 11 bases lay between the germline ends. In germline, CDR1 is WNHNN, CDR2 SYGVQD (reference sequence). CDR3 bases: TGCGCCAGCAGCTTAAGCGGGCACAATGAGCAGTTCTTC. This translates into CASSLSGHNEQFF.

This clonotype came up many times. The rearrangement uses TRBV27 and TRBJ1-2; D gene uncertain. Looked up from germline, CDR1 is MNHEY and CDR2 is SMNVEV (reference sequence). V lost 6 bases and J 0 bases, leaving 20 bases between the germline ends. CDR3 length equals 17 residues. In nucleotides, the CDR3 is TGTGCCAGCAGCCGTCATTTGACCGGAACCTCTAACTATGGCTACACCTTC. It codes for CASSRHLTGTSNYGYTF.

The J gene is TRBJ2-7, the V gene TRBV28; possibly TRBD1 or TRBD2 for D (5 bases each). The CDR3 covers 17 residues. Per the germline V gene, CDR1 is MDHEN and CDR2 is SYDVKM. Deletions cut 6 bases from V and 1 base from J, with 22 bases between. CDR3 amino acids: CASSSGAGPKVSYEQYF. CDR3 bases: TGTGCCAGCAGCTCTGGGGCGGGCCCCAAGGTATCCTACGAGCAGTACTTC.

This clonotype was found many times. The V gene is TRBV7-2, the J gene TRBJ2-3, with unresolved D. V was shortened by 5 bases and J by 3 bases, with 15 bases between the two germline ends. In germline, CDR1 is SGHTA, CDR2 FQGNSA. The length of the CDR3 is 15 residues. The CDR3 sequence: CASSEDSENTDTQYF. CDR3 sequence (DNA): TGTGCCAGCAGCGAAGACTCGGAGAATACAGATACGCAGTATTTT.

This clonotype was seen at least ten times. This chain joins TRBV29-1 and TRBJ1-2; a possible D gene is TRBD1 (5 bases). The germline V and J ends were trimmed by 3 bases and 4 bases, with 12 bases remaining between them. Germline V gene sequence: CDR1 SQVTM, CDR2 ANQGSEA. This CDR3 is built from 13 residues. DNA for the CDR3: TGCAGCGTTGATGGCGAGGGGACCTATGGCTACACCTTC. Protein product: CSVDGEGTYGYTF.

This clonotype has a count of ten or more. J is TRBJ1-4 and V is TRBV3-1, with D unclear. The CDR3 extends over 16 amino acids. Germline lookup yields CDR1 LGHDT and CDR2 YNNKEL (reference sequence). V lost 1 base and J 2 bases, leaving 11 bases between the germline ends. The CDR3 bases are TGTGCCAGCAGCCAAGGTGTTGGACTGACTAATGAAAAACTGTTTTTT. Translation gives CASSQGVGLTNEKLFF. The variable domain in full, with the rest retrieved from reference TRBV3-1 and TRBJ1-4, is DTAVSQTPKYLVTQMGNDKSIKCEQNLGHDTMYWYKQDSKKFLKIMFSYNNKELIINETVPNRFSPKSPDKAHLNLHINSLELGDSAVYFCASSQGVGLTNEKLFFGSGTQLSVL.

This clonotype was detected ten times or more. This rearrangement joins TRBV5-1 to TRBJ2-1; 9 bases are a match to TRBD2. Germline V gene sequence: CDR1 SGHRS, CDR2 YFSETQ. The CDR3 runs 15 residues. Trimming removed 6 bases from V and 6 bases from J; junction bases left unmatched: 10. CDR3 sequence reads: CASKPLAGTFNEQFF. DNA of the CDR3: TGCGCCAGCAAACCGCTAGCGGGAACCTTCAATGAGCAGTTCTTC.

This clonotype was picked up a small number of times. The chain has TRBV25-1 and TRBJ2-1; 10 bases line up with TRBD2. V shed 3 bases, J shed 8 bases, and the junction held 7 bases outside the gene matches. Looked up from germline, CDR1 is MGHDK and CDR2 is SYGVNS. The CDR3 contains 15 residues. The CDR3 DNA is TGTGCCAGCAGTGATGCTAGCGGGAGTCGCGATGAGCAGTTCTTC. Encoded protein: CASSDASGSRDEQFF.

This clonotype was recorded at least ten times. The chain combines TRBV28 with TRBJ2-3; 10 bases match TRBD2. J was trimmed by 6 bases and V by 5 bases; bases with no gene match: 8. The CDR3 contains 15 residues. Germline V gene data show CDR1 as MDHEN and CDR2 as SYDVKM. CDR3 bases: TGTGCCAGCAGTCCGATACTAGCGGGGACGGATACGCAGTATTTT. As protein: CASSPILAGTDTQYF.

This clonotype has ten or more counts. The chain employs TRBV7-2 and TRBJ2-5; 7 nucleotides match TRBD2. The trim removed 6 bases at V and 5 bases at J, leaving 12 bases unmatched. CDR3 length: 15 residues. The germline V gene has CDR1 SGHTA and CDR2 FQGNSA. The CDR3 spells CASRPRLATWETQYF. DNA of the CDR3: TGTGCCAGCAGACCTAGACTAGCCACCTGGGAGACCCAGTACTTC.

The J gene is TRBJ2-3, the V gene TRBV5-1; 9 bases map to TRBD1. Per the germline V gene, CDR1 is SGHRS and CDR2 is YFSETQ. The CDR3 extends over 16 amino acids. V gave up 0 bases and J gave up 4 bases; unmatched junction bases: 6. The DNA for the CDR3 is TGCGCCAGCAGCTTGGACGGACAGGGGTGGTCAGATACGCAGTATTTT. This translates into CASSLDGQGWSDTQYF.

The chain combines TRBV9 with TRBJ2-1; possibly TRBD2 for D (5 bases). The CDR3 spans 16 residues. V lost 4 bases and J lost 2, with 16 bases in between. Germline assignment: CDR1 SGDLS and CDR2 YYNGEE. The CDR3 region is CASSPAVSATYNEQFF. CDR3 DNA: TGTGCCAGCAGCCCAGCGGTGAGCGCGACCTACAATGAGCAGTTCTTC.

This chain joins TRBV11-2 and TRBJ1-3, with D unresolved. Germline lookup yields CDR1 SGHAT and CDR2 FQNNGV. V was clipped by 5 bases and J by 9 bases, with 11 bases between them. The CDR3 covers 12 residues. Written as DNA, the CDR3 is TGTGCCAGCAGCCCGACACGAAGCACCATATATTTT. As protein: CASSPTRSTIYF.

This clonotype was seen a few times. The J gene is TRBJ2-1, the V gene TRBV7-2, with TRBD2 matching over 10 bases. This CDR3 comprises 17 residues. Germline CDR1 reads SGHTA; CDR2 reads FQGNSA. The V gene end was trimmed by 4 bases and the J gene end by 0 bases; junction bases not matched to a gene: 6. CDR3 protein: CASSSSGRASSYNEQFF. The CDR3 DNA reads TGTGCCAGCAGCTCAAGCGGGAGGGCTAGCTCCTACAATGAGCAGTTCTTC.

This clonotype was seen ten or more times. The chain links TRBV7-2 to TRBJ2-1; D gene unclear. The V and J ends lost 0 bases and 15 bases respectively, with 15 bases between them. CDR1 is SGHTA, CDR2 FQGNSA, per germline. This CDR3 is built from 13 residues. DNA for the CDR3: TGTGCCAGCAGCTTAGCAGGTACCCCAAGTCGGTTCTTC. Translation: CASSLAGTPSRFF.

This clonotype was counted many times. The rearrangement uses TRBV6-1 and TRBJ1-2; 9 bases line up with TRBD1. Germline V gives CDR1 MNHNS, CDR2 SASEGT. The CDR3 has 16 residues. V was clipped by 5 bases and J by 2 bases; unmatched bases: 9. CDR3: CASSPPPGQGNYGYTF. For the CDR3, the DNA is TGTGCCAGCAGTCCACCGCCGGGACAGGGCAACTATGGCTACACCTTC.

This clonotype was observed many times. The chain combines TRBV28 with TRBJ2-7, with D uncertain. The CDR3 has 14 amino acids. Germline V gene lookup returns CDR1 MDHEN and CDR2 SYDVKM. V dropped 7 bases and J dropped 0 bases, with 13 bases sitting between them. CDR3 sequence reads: CASNPRDGSYEQYF. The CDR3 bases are TGTGCCAGCAACCCCCGTGACGGCTCCTACGAGCAGTACTTC.

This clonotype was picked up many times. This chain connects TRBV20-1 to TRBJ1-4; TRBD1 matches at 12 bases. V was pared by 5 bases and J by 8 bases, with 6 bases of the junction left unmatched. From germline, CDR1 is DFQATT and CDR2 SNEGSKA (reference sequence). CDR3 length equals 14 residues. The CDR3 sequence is CSAGGQGAREKLFF. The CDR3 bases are TGCAGTGCTGGGGGACAGGGGGCGAGAGAAAAACTGTTTTTT.